The source of this TCR beta chain is a study of T cells in Graves' hyperthyroidism and ophthalmopathy. Findings and limits, study-wide: Most thyroid clonotypes expanded above 0.001 were also detected in blood. Patients with ophthalmopathy were separated from those with stable hyperthyroidism by a 13 V-J model.

As concerns this clonotype: No antigen is known for it. The junction departs from the called germline gene at one end, perhaps through a read error.

Researchers barred patients who had uncontrolled infection, other autoimmune disease, pregnancy or lactation. Researchers amplified the TCR beta CDR3 regions from RNA transcripts. The HTBI primer set was used in a first-round RT-PCR of the TCR CDR3. From the multiplex PCR reads, TCRdb called clonotypes with MiXCR, one entry per CDR3 protein. The sample shows about 290,000 distinct CDR3 sequences, 13% of them seen only once. The germline V gene has CDR1 MDHEN and CDR2 SYDVKM. The CDR3 totals 15 residues. Sequencing used blood. The clonotype comes from a woman in her 30s with Graves' hyperthyroidism that later progressed to Graves' ophthalmopathy. The V and J genes are TRBV28 and TRBJ2-1, with 14 bases that match TRBD2. CDR3 sequence: CACSLGLAGENEQFF. DNA for the CDR3: TGTGCCTGCAGTTTGGGACTAGCGGGAGAGAATGAGCAGTTCTTC.